Listed here are 20 T cell receptor beta chains from one sample, sequenced in a study of blood T cell repertoires in COVID-19. Profiled with immunoSEQ multiplex PCR; TCRdb holds only in-frame clones, not every one. The table records around 270,000 clones, around 89% of them present only once. The sample was peripheral blood. These receptors were taken from a man aged 35 to 55 with acute or convalescent COVID-19.

This sequence joins TRBV5-1 and TRBJ1-2; 9 nucleotides match TRBD1. Trimming took 7 bases from V and 5 from J; bases not matched to a gene: 9. CDR3 length: 14 residues. The V gene's germline CDR1 is SGHRS and CDR2 YFSETQ. CDR3 sequence: CASGMDRGWYGYTF. CDR3 nucleotide sequence: TGCGCCAGCGGAATGGACAGGGGTTGGTATGGCTACACCTTC.

The V gene is TRBV29-1, the J gene TRBJ2-7; D is perhaps TRBD1 (5 bases). There are 13 residues in the CDR3. Between the trimmed V and J ends, which lost 4 bases and 3 bases, there was a span of 13 bases. Germline loops: CDR1 SQVTM, CDR2 ANQGSEA. The CDR3: CSVVGHEVYEQYF. CDR3 sequence (DNA): TGCAGCGTTGTGGGGCATGAGGTCTACGAGCAGTACTTC.

In DNA form, the CDR3 reads TGTGCCACCGGACAGGGGTTTGGCTACACCTTC. Amino acid sequence: CATGQGFGYTF. The V call is TRBV6-5, the J call TRBJ1-2, with 9 bases lining up with TRBD1. CDR1 and CDR2 from the germline V gene are MNHEY and SVGAGI. Trimming cost V 10 bases and J 7 bases; bases outside gene matches: 4. CDR3 length: 11 residues.

The J gene is TRBJ1-2, the V gene TRBV2; 8 nucleotides match TRBD1. CDR3 length: 14 residues. Germline assignment: CDR1 SNHLY and CDR2 FYNNEI. The V gene end was trimmed by 11 bases and the J gene end by 0 bases; junction bases not matched to a gene: 8. The CDR3 is CAGQGGYANYGYTF. In DNA, the CDR3 is TGTGCCGGACAGGGAGGATACGCTAACTATGGCTACACCTTC.

In this sample, this clone turned up once. DNA for the CDR3: TGTGCCAGCAGGGGACAGGGAGGCAAAAACATTCAGTACTTC. As protein: CASRGQGGKNIQYF. J is TRBJ2-4 and V is TRBV2; 9 nucleotides agree with TRBD1. This CDR3 contains 14 residues. CDR1 is SNHLY and CDR2 is FYNNEI in the germline V gene. With 6 bases clipped from V and 3 bases from J, the junction kept 3 bases outside the gene matches.

The gene calls are TRBV14 and TRBJ1-2; D gene ambiguous. The CDR3 has 15 amino acids. Germline V CDR1 and CDR2: SGHDN, FVKESK. V gave up 0 bases and J gave up 4 bases, with 12 bases separating them. For the CDR3, the DNA is TGTGCCAGCAGCCAAGAGGCGGGCTTCGGCTATGGCTACACCTTC. Its translation is CASSQEAGFGYGYTF.

The CDR3 sequence is CASSLAGGGGNTIYF. The CDR3 DNA sequence: TGTGCCAGCAGCTTGGCAGGGGGAGGTGGAAACACCATATATTTT. The chain employs TRBV5-6 and TRBJ1-3, with 7 bases that match TRBD1. Trimming cost V 0 bases and J 3 bases; bases outside gene matches: 3. The CDR3 spans 15 residues. The germline V gene encodes CDR1 SGHDT and CDR2 YYEEEE. The whole variable domain, remainder taken from reference TRBV5-6 and TRBJ1-3, is DAGVTQSPTHLIKTRGQQVTLRCSPKSGHDTVSWYQQALGQGPQFIFQYYEEEERQRGNFPDRFSGHQFPNYSSELNVNALLLGDSALYLCASSLAGGGGNTIYFGEGSWLTVV.

V gene TRBV6-1 combines with J gene TRBJ1-2; 9 bases are shared with TRBD1. V lost 3 bases to trimming and J lost 4 bases; unmatched junction nucleotides: 6. Germline-derived CDR1 and CDR2 are MNHNS and SASEGT. The CDR3 length is 15 residues. The chain's CDR3 is CASSDEGDRAYGYTF. CDR3 bases: TGTGCCAGCAGTGATGAAGGGGACAGGGCCTATGGCTACACCTTC.

This clone was seen more than once but under ten times. This chain connects TRBV7-2 to TRBJ2-7; 8 bases are a match to TRBD1. Germline V CDR1 and CDR2: SGHTA, FQGNSA. V lost 5 bases and J lost 5; bases outside the gene matches: 11. The CDR3 runs 15 residues. The CDR3 is CASSHRTGMRNEQYF. The CDR3 coding sequence is TGTGCCAGCAGCCACCGGACAGGGATGAGGAACGAGCAGTACTTC.

This clone was counted only a few times. This chain links TRBV25-1 with TRBJ2-7; 11 bases line up with TRBD1. The J segment lost 1 base and the V segment lost 3 bases, leaving 5 bases of the junction unmatched. Looked up from germline, CDR1 is MGHDK and CDR2 is SYGVNS. This CDR3 contains 16 residues. This chain's CDR3 is CASSDLGTGGSYEQYF. The CDR3 coding sequence is TGTGCCAGCAGTGACCTCGGGACAGGGGGTTCCTACGAGCAGTACTTC.

The genes are TRBV5-6 and TRBJ1-2, with D perhaps TRBD1 (6 bases). The CDR3 is 14 residues long. Trimming stripped 4 bases from V and 4 bases from J, with 14 bases between. The germline V gene has CDR1 SGHDT and CDR2 YYEEEE. The chain's CDR3 is CASSPGGRGYGYTF. CDR3 DNA sequence: TGTGCCAGCAGCCCTGGGGGCAGAGGCTATGGCTACACCTTC.

This chain connects TRBV3-1 (or the pseudogene TRBV3-2) to TRBJ2-6, with 9 nucleotides matching TRBD1. The CDR3 covers 17 residues. After removal of 4 bases from V and 2 bases from J, the junction contained 6 bases not matched to a gene. CDR1 is LGHDT and CDR2 is YNNKEL in the germline V gene (reference sequence). CDR3 residues: CASSPPGQGTGANVLTF. CDR3 DNA: TGTGCCAGCAGCCCCCCGGGACAGGGTACTGGGGCCAACGTCCTGACTTTC.

The V call is TRBV12-3 or TRBV12-4, the J call TRBJ1-3, with D unresolved. V was cut by 3 bases and J by 6 bases, with 9 bases left in between. CDR3 length: 13 residues. CDR3 in amino acids: CASSFDFKNTIYF. CDR3 coding DNA: TGTGCCAGCAGTTTCGACTTTAAAAACACCATATATTTT.

The chain has TRBV19 and TRBJ2-7, with D possibly TRBD2 on 6 matching bases. The CDR3 loop spans 14 amino acids. Germline-derived CDR1 and CDR2 are LNHDA and SQIVND (reference sequence). V lost 3 bases to trimming and J lost 0 bases, with 9 bases between them. DNA for the CDR3: TGTGCCAGTAGTATGAACGGGGGCTCCTACGAGCAGTACTTC. Its protein is CASSMNGGSYEQYF.

This chain uses TRBV3-1 (or the pseudogene TRBV3-2) with TRBJ2-7; TRBD1 is a possible D gene (6 bases). The CDR3 runs 15 residues. V was shortened by 5 bases and J by 5 bases, with 19 bases between the two germline ends. CDR1 and CDR2 (germline): LGHDT, YNNKEL (reference sequence). The CDR3 bases are TGTGCCAGCAGCTCTTTAGGGGGAATGGGAAACGAGCAGTACTTC. Translated, it gives CASSSLGGMGNEQYF.

The chain combines TRBV6-5 with TRBJ1-1; no clear D gene. Germline lookup yields CDR1 MNHEY and CDR2 SVGAGI. Trimming stripped 2 bases from V and 5 bases from J, with 9 bases between. The CDR3 has 13 amino acids. The CDR3 here is CASSYGPSTEAFF. The CDR3 DNA sequence: TGTGCCAGCAGTTACGGGCCTTCAACTGAAGCTTTCTTT.

The gene calls are TRBV24-1 and TRBJ2-3; 7 nucleotides align to TRBD2. Germline CDR1 reads KGHDR; CDR2 reads SFDVKD. Unmatched junction bases numbered 4, after V lost 3 bases and J lost 5 bases. This CDR3 has 14 amino acids. The CDR3, as DNA: TGTGCCACCAGTGATGGGTGGGAGGGAGATACGCAGTATTTT. It translates to CATSDGWEGDTQYF.

V gene TRBV7-2 combines with J gene TRBJ1-2, with 8 bases fitting TRBD1. In germline, CDR1 is SGHTA, CDR2 FQGNSA. The J segment lost 3 bases and the V segment lost 3 bases, leaving 6 bases of the junction unmatched. The CDR3 has 15 residues. CDR3 protein: CASSFQGAPDYGYTF. The CDR3 DNA follows: TGTGCCAGCAGCTTTCAGGGGGCGCCGGACTATGGCTACACCTTC.

The CDR3 DNA reads TGTGCCAGCAGTTTGGGGCCTTTTAGCAATCAGCCCCAGCATTTT. Protein sequence: CASSLGPFSNQPQHF. This rearrangement joins TRBV6-5 to TRBJ1-5, with a weak D call TRBD1 (5 bases). Trimming left V 4 bases short and J 0 bases short, with 10 bases between. The CDR3 is 15 amino acids. Germline values: CDR1 MNHEY, CDR2 SVGAGI.

The chain carries TRBV2 and TRBJ1-3; possible D gene TRBD1, 5 bases. The germline V gene encodes CDR1 SNHLY and CDR2 FYNNEI. The V and J ends lost 1 base and 1 base respectively, with 20 bases between them. This CDR3 has 19 residues. The CDR3 protein is CASSEDTGGSYYSGNTIYF. CDR3 bases: TGTGCCAGCAGTGAAGACACGGGGGGTTCCTACTATTCTGGAAACACCATATATTTT. Filled out from reference TRBV2 and TRBJ1-3, the complete variable domain reads EPEVTQTPSHQVTQMGQEVILRCVPISNHLYFYWYRQILGQKVEFLVSFYNNEISEKSEIFDDQFSVERPDGSNFTLKIRSTKLEDSAMYFCASSEDTGGSYYSGNTIYFGEGSWLTVV.